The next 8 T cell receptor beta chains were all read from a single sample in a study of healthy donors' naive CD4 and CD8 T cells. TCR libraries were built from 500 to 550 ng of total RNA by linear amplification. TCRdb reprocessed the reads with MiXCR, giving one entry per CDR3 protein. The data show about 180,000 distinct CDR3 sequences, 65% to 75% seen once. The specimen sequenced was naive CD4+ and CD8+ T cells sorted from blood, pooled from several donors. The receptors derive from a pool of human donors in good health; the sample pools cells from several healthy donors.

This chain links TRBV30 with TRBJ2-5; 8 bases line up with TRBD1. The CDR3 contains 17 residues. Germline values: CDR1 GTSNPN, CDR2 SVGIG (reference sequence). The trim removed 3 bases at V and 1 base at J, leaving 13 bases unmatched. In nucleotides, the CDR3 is TGTGCCTGGAGCGCGGTGGTACAGGGGGTCCTCCAAGAGACCCAGTACTTC. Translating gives CAWSAVVQGVLQETQYF.

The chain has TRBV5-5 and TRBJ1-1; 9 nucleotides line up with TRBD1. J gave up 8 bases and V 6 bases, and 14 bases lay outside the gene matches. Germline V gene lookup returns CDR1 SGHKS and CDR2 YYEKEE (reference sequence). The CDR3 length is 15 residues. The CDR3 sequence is CASNTSSGQGLEAFF. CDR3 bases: TGTGCCAGCAACACCTCATCGGGACAGGGACTAGAAGCTTTCTTT.

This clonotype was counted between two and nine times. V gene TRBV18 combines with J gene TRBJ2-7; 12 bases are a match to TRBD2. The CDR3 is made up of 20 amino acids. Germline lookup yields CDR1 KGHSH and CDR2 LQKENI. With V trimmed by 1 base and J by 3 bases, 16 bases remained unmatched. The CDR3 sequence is CASSPQLAGGAGPGHYEQYF. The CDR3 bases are TGTGCCAGCTCACCACAACTAGCGGGAGGAGCGGGCCCGGGCCACTACGAGCAGTACTTC.

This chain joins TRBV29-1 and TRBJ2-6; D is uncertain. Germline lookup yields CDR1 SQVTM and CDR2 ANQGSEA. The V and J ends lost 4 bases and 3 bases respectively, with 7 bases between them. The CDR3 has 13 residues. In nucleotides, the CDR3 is TGCAGCGTTGGGGAATATGGGGCCAACGTCCTGACTTTC. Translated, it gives CSVGEYGANVLTF.

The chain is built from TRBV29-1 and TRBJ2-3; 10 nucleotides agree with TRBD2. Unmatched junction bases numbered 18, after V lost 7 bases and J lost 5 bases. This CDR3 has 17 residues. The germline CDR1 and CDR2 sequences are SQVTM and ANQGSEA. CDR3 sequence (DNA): TGCAGCGCTATTGGCAGAGGAGCGGGAGGGCCGGGAGATACGCAGTATTTT. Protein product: CSAIGRGAGGPGDTQYF.

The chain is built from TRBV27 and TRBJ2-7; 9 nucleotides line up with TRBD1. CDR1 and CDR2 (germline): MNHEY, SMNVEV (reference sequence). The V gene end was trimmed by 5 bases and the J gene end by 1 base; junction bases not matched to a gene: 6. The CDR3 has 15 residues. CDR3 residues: CASSPSGTGSYEQYF. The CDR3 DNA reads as TGTGCCAGCAGTCCCTCCGGGACAGGGTCCTACGAGCAGTACTTC.

The DNA for the CDR3 is TGCGCCAGCAGCCAAGGATGGGGGGCCCCCACCTACGAGCAGTACTTC. Translated: CASSQGWGAPTYEQYF. The genes are TRBV4-3 and TRBJ2-7; the D gene could be TRBD1 or TRBD2 (6 bases each). The CDR3 is made up of 16 amino acids. Germline CDR1 and CDR2: LGHNA and YSLEER. The ends were cut back, 1 base at V and 2 bases at J, with 15 bases in the middle.

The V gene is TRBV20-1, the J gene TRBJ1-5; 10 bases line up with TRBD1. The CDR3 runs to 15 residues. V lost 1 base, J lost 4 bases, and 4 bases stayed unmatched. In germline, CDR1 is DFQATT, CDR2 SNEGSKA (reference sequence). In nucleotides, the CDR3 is TGCAGTGCTAGAGCCGGGACAGGGGTAAATCAGCCCCAGCATTTT. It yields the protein CSARAGTGVNQPQHF.